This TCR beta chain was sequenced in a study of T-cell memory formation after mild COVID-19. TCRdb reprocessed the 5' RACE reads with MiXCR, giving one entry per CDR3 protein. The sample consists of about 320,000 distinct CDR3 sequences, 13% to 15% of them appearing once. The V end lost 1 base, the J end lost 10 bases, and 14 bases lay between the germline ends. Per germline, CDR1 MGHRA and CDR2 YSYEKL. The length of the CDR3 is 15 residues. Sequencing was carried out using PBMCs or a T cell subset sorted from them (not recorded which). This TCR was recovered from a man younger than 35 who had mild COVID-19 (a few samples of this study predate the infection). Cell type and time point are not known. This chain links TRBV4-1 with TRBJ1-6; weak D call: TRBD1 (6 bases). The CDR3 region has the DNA TGCGCCAGCAGCCAAGTTTCCAGGGGCGAATCACCCCTCCACTTT. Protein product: CASSQVSRGESPLHF.